This TCR beta chain was retrieved from a study of shared clonotypes between healthy human individuals. The table lists this clone with a count of one. Its antigen is as yet unknown. V trimming: 4 bases; J trimming: 1 base; junction bases outside the gene matches: 9. Looked up from germline, CDR1 is SQVTM and CDR2 is ANQGSEA. The CDR3 consists of 16 residues. Study-level points and caveats: Specimens sampled were limited to blood, with tissue repertoires likely differing. Clonotypes shared by all four donors outscored non-shared clonotypes in generation probability.

Every subset's genomic DNA went evenly onto several immunoSEQ plates. Clones were read by immunoSEQ multiplex PCR, and TCRdb kept only the in-frame ones, dropping some. Counted here are 2,500,000 or so clones, over 85% occurring once; the ten biggest clones make up about 0.13%. The chain employs TRBV29-1 and TRBJ1-1, with 10 positions matching TRBD1. The sample consisted of naive CD4+ T cells sorted from blood. Subset specified: CD45RA+ positively selected. The TCR originated in a man aged 18-30 years in good health. CDR3 loop: CSVGGQGGISNTEAFF. In nucleotides, the CDR3 is TGCAGCGTTGGAGGACAGGGGGGGATCTCGAACACTGAAGCTTTCTTT.